The 25 T cell receptor beta chains in this list originate from one sample, sequenced in a study of cytomegalovirus exposure and HLA in healthy donors. Primers included in the PCR were 60 Vbeta and 13 Jbeta primers. Sequencing was performed with immunoSEQ multiplex PCR; in TCRdb, only in-frame clones are kept and a portion is missing. This table lists 63,000 or so clones. Sequencing input: PBMCs. Source of these receptors: a boy aged 5-17 years in good health and CMV-seronegative.

The chain joins TRBV2 to TRBJ1-1; D ambiguous. The CDR3 spans 12 residues. The V gene's germline CDR1 is SNHLY and CDR2 FYNNEI. The V end was cut by 2 bases, the J end by 1 base, with 2 bases between. The CDR3: CASSEQNTEAFF. Here the CDR3 DNA reads TGTGCCAGCAGTGAACAGAACACTGAAGCTTTCTTT. Complete variable domain (other parts from reference TRBV2 and TRBJ1-1): EPEVTQTPSHQVTQMGQEVILRCVPISNHLYFYWYRQILGQKVEFLVSFYNNEISEKSEIFDDQFSVERPDGSNFTLKIRSTKLEDSAMYFCASSEQNTEAFFGQGTRLTVV.

This sequence joins TRBV27 and TRBJ2-7, with 7 bases aligning to TRBD2. The germline V gene encodes CDR1 MNHEY and CDR2 SMNVEV (reference sequence). V shed 2 bases, J shed 6 bases, and the junction held 7 bases outside the gene matches. This CDR3 contains 14 residues. The CDR3 region is CASSLNGGSSEQYF. The CDR3, as DNA: TGTGCCAGCAGTTTAAATGGCGGGAGTTCCGAGCAGTACTTC.

CDR3 in amino acids: CASSRDRGLNTEAFF. As DNA, the CDR3 is TGTGCCAGCTCACGGGACAGGGGATTGAACACTGAAGCTTTCTTT. V gene TRBV18 combines with J gene TRBJ1-1; TRBD1 aligns across 10 bases. In germline, CDR1 is KGHSH, CDR2 LQKENI. The CDR3 has 15 residues. The J segment lost 0 bases and the V segment lost 4 bases, leaving 2 bases of the junction unmatched.

The V gene is TRBV6-5, the J gene TRBJ2-5, with 11 bases fitting TRBD2. The CDR3 is 14 amino acids. The V and J ends lost 6 bases and 5 bases, in that order; junction bases with no gene match: 5. From germline, CDR1 is MNHEY and CDR2 SVGAGI. CDR3 region: CASRERTSGETQYF. The DNA of the CDR3 is TGTGCCAGCAGAGAAAGGACTAGCGGGGAGACCCAGTACTTC.

The rearrangement uses TRBV2 and TRBJ1-1; 8 nucleotides agree with TRBD1. The length of the CDR3 is 14 residues. J gave up 1 base and V 6 bases, and 4 bases lay outside the gene matches. Germline CDR1 and CDR2: SNHLY and FYNNEI. The CDR3 DNA reads as TGTGCCAGCAGCGGAACAGGGGGGAACACTGAAGCTTTCTTT. It yields the protein CASSGTGGNTEAFF. Full variable domain (outside the CDR3, taken from reference TRBV2 and TRBJ1-1): EPEVTQTPSHQVTQMGQEVILRCVPISNHLYFYWYRQILGQKVEFLVSFYNNEISEKSEIFDDQFSVERPDGSNFTLKIRSTKLEDSAMYFCASSGTGGNTEAFFGQGTRLTVV.

This chain links TRBV27 with TRBJ2-7; D is undetermined. This CDR3 region has 16 residues. The germline gives CDR1 MNHEY, CDR2 SMNVEV (reference sequence). Trimming took off 5 bases at V and 3 bases at J, with 20 bases between the two ends. The CDR3 is CASSPSILGPLYEQYF. Written as DNA, the CDR3 is TGTGCCAGCAGTCCATCGATCCTCGGTCCACTCTACGAGCAGTACTTC.

The genes are TRBV9 and TRBJ1-1; tentatively, D is TRBD1 (6 bases). V was trimmed by 3 bases and J by 5 bases, leaving 8 bases between them. Per germline, CDR1 SGDLS and CDR2 YYNGEE. There are 12 residues in the CDR3. The CDR3 DNA follows: TGTGCCAGCAGCGGTACAGGGACTGAAGCTTTCTTT. This gives the protein CASSGTGTEAFF.

The chain carries TRBV4-3 and TRBJ1-1; TRBD1 might be the D (6 bases). Germline V lookup: CDR1 LGHNA, CDR2 YSLEER. V was cut by 5 bases and J by 5 bases, with 12 bases left in between. This CDR3 region has 13 residues. CDR3 nucleotides: TGCGCCAGCAGCTTTGAAAGGGGGACTGAAGCTTTCTTT. It encodes CASSFERGTEAFF.

V is TRBV27 and J is TRBJ1-5; D is ambiguous. CDR1 and CDR2 from the germline V gene are MNHEY and SMNVEV (reference sequence). This CDR3 has 15 amino acids. Trimming took 8 bases from V and 6 from J, leaving 20 bases between them. In DNA form, the CDR3 reads TGTGCCAGCTCCCTTCGGTGGGAGAGGAGTCAGCCCCAGCATTTT. This encodes CASSLRWERSQPQHF.

This chain joins TRBV30 and TRBJ2-5, with a weak D call TRBD1 (5 bases). The germline CDR1 and CDR2 sequences are GTSNPN and SVGIG (reference sequence). CDR3 size: 14 residues. In DNA form, the CDR3 reads TGTGCGAGGAATGGACACTATAACCGAGAGACCCAGTACTTC. It codes for CARNGHYNRETQYF.

The chain recombines TRBV28 with TRBJ1-2; 11 nucleotides match TRBD1. Germline loops: CDR1 MDHEN, CDR2 SYDVKM. With 5 bases clipped from V and 6 bases from J, the junction kept 8 bases outside the gene matches. This CDR3 has 15 residues. The CDR3 DNA reads as TGTGCCAGCAGTCCTCCATCGGACAGGGGGCATGGCTACACCTTC. As protein: CASSPPSDRGHGYTF.

The chain links TRBV5-1 to TRBJ2-1, with TRBD2 matching over 13 bases. CDR3 length equals 14 residues. Germline assignment: CDR1 SGHRS and CDR2 YFSETQ. Losses at the gene ends were 7 bases for V and 7 bases for J; bases not matched to a gene: 5. CDR3: CASGTSGGANEQFF. CDR3 in DNA: TGCGCCAGCGGTACTAGCGGGGGGGCAAATGAGCAGTTCTTC.

V and J are TRBV18 and TRBJ1-5, with 7 bases that match TRBD1. CDR3 size: 14 residues. V was pared by 6 bases and J by 5 bases, with 7 bases of the junction left unmatched. Germline values: CDR1 KGHSH, CDR2 LQKENI. CDR3 coding DNA: TGTGCCAGCTCTAGAGACAGGGAATATCAGCCCCAGCATTTT. This gives the protein CASSRDREYQPQHF.

This chain uses TRBV21-1 with TRBJ1-2; the DNA was not used to check the table's D call, TRBD1. TRBV21-1 is a pseudogene. The CDR3 is made up of 11 amino acids. The CDR3 sequence is CASSKEQNYTF. CDR3 coding DNA: TGTGCCAGCAGCAAAGAACAGAACTACACCTTC.

The V gene is TRBV6-1, the J gene TRBJ1-2, with D maybe TRBD1 (5 bases). V shed 6 bases and J shed 3 bases, with 11 bases lying between them. Germline V CDR1 and CDR2: MNHNS, SASEGT. This CDR3 region has 13 residues. DNA of the CDR3: TGTGCCAGCAGAAGGCAAGGGGACTATGGCTACACCTTC. It translates to CASRRQGDYGYTF.

This rearrangement joins TRBV19 to TRBJ2-5, with TRBD1 matching over 10 bases. The CDR3 has 12 amino acids. Germline V lookup: CDR1 LNHDA, CDR2 SQIVND (reference sequence). With V trimmed by 10 bases and J by 4 bases, 3 bases remained unmatched. The CDR3 reads CATGTGAETQYF. The CDR3 DNA is TGTGCCACCGGGACAGGGGCAGAGACCCAGTACTTC. The variable domain in full, completed from reference TRBV19 and TRBJ2-5, reads DGGITQSPKYLFRKEGQNVTLSCEQNLNHDAMYWYRQDPGQGLRLIYYSQIVNDFQKGDIAEGYSVSREKKESFPLTVTSAQKNPTAFYLCATGTGAETQYFGPGTRLLVL.

The chain employs TRBV4-1 and TRBJ2-7; 12 nucleotides line up with TRBD2. The germline gives CDR1 MGHRA, CDR2 YSYEKL. The CDR3 is 17 residues long. Trimming removed 0 bases from V and 6 bases from J; junction bases left unmatched: 9. Here the CDR3 DNA reads TGCGCCAGCAGCCAAGACTTCACCCCGGGACTAGCGGGCGAGCAGTACTTC. This translates into CASSQDFTPGLAGEQYF.

This chain uses TRBV19 with TRBJ2-1; the match to TRBD2 covers 9 bases. This CDR3 contains 15 residues. The germline V gene encodes CDR1 LNHDA and CDR2 SQIVND (reference sequence). Trimming cost V 8 bases and J 6 bases; bases outside gene matches: 11. The CDR3 DNA is TGTGCCAGTGGTAAGGGACTAGCAAACGTCAATGAGCAGTTCTTC. This codes for CASGKGLANVNEQFF.

V gene TRBV10-3 combines with J gene TRBJ1-4; D is uncertain. The CDR3 contains 13 residues. V lost 11 bases to trimming and J lost 0 bases, with 10 bases between them. Per germline, CDR1 ENHRY and CDR2 SYGVKD. DNA for the CDR3: TGTGCCTCCCAGTTTGCAACTAATGAAAAACTGTTTTTT. It encodes CASQFATNEKLFF.

V usage is TRBV5-1 and J usage is TRBJ2-5; 15 bases are shared with TRBD2. Unmatched junction bases numbered 3, after V lost 4 bases and J lost 2 bases. The CDR3 contains 16 residues. Germline values: CDR1 SGHRS, CDR2 YFSETQ. In DNA, the CDR3 is TGCGCCAGCAGCGCGGGACTAGCGGGGGGTCAAGAGACCCAGTACTTC. Amino acid sequence: CASSAGLAGGQETQYF.

The chain combines TRBV6-5 with TRBJ1-2, with 9 bases that match TRBD1. The ends lost 5 bases at V and 5 bases at J; junction bases unmatched: 6. The germline gives CDR1 MNHEY, CDR2 SVGAGI. This CDR3 contains 14 residues. As DNA, the CDR3 is TGTGCCAGCAGTACAGACAGGGGGGGTTATGGCTACACCTTC. This encodes CASSTDRGGYGYTF.

The rearrangement joins TRBV30 to TRBJ2-5, with 7 bases lining up with TRBD2. Trimming cost V 4 bases and J 4 bases; bases outside gene matches: 9. In germline, CDR1 is GTSNPN, CDR2 SVGIG (reference sequence). CDR3 length equals 14 residues. The CDR3 coding sequence is TGTGCCTGGACGGCGGGGGTCTGGAGAGAGACCCAGTACTTC. Translation gives CAWTAGVWRETQYF.

The chain is built from TRBV5-8 and TRBJ1-2, with D perhaps matching TRBD1 (6 bases). The V gene lost 1 base and the J gene lost 8 bases, with 15 bases spanning the gap. Per the germline V gene, CDR1 is SGHTS and CDR2 is YDEGEE. This CDR3 comprises 14 residues. The DNA of the CDR3 is TGTGCCAGCAGCTTGAGAGCAGGGGCTGGAGGCTACACCTTC. Protein sequence: CASSLRAGAGGYTF.

The gene calls are TRBV6-1 and TRBJ1-4; 8 bases agree with TRBD1. This CDR3 is built from 15 residues. Per germline, CDR1 MNHNS and CDR2 SASEGT. V lost 1 base to trimming and J lost 7 bases; unmatched junction nucleotides: 5. CDR3 residues: CASSEVQGAIEKLFF. The CDR3, as DNA: TGTGCCAGCAGTGAAGTCCAGGGGGCAATTGAAAAACTGTTTTTT.

The chain employs TRBV4-2 and TRBJ2-1, with D perhaps TRBD2 (7 bases). The V end was cut by 1 base, the J end by 5 bases, with 18 bases between. From germline, CDR1 is LGHNA and CDR2 YNFKEQ. This CDR3 contains 17 residues. The CDR3 nucleotides read TGTGCCAGCAGCCAAGGATTGAGGGGGGGCACCGACAATGAGCAGTTCTTC. Translated: CASSQGLRGGTDNEQFF.